The clone carrying this T cell receptor (beta chain) appeared once. Its antigen is unidentified. Treatment given: 19 received Ad26.COV2.S at low or high dose, single or two shots; about five received placebo; per-sample allocation not given. At day 63 after the first vaccine or placebo injection, samples were drawn. The sample came from a Boston adult aged 18-55 years. Assay used: immunoSEQ multiplex PCR; TCRdb lists only in-frame clones, some missing. The sample contains 300,000 to 350,000 clones, roughly 90% of which appear only once. This CDR3 has 16 amino acids. Germline V gene lookup returns CDR1 SGHNT and CDR2 YYREEE (reference sequence). J was trimmed by 6 bases and V by 4 bases; bases with no gene match: 15. This specimen belongs to a study of Ad26.COV2.S vaccination and SARS-CoV-2 variants. Study results and limitations: It was reported that spike-specific CD8+ and CD4+ T cell responses were substantially broad after vaccination.

The clonotype was recovered from a person between 18 and 60 years old who received the Ad26.COV2.S COVID-19 vaccine or a placebo. The specimen was peripheral blood, collected in a trial of Ad26.COV2.S vaccine versus placebo. V is TRBV5-4 and J is TRBJ1-2; 7 nucleotides match TRBD1. The CDR3 nucleotides are TGTGCCAGCAGCAAGCGGGGGGTACAGGGGATGCATGGCTACACCTTC. Protein: CASSKRGVQGMHGYTF.